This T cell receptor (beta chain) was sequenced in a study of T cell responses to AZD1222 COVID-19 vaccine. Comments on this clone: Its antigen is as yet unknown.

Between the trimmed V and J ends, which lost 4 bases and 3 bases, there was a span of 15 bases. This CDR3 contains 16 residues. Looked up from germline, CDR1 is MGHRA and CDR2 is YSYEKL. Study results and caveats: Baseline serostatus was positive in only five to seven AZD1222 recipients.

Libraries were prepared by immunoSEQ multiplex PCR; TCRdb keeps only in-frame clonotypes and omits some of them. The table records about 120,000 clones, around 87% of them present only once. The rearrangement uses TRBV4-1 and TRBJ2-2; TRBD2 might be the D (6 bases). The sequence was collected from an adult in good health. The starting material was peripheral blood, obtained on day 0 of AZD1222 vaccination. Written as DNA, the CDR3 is TGCGCCAGCAGCCGCACCGGGACTTTCTACACCGGGGAGCTGTTTTTT. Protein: CASSRTGTFYTGELFF.